The T cell receptor (beta chain) described here comes from a study of T cell repertoires in cytomegalovirus infection. Study at large: Matching HLA type, along with CMV infection, was indicated by public TCR beta signatures.

TCRdb processed the reads anew with MiXCR; each CDR3 protein has one entry. Of about 830,000 distinct CDR3 sequences listed, 30% to 35% are singletons. Between the trimmed V and J ends, which lost 5 bases and 0 bases, there was a span of 13 bases. CDR1 SGHTA and CDR2 FQGNSA come from the germline V gene. The CDR3 contains 15 residues. This clonotype occurred a few times. Its target is not known. The source material was cultured CD8+ T cells from PBMCs, sampled from culture after CMV antigen stimulation. The receptor was derived from a human donor in good health (CMV status not recorded). Some clones in this sample may be carry-over from other donors' samples. The genes are TRBV7-2 and TRBJ1-2; D is possibly TRBD1 (6 bases). CDR3 in DNA: TGTGCCAGCAGCCGCGGACAGCGATCTAACTATGGCTACACCTTC. Its protein is CASSRGQRSNYGYTF.